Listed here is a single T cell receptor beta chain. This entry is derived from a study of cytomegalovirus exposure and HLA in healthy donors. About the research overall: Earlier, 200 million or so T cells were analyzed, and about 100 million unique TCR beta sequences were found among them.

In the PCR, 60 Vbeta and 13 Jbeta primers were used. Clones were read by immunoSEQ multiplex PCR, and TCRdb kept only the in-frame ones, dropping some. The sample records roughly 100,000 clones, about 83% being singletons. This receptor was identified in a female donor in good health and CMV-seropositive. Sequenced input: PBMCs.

This CDR3 reads CASSYVGRGRGNEQFF. For the CDR3, the DNA is TGTGCCAGCAGTTACGTTGGAAGGGGGCGAGGCAATGAGCAGTTCTTC. This chain joins TRBV6-5 and TRBJ2-1; 7 bases line up with TRBD1. Losses at the gene ends were 2 bases for V and 6 bases for J; bases not matched to a gene: 10. Germline V gene data show CDR1 as MNHEY and CDR2 as SVGAGI. The CDR3 consists of 16 residues.